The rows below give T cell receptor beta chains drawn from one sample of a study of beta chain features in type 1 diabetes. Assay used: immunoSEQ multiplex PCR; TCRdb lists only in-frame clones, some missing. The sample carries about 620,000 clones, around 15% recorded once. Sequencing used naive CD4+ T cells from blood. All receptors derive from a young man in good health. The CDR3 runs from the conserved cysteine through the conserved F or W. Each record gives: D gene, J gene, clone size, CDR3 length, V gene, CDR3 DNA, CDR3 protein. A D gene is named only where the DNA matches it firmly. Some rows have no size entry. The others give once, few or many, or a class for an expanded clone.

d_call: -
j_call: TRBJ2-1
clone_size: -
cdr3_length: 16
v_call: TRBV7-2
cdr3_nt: TGTGCCAGCAGCGAAGGGGCCCGCCCTACCTACAATGAGCAGTTCTTC
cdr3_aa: CASSEGARPTYNEQFF

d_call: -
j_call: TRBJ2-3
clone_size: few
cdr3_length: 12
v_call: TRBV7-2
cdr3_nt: TGTGCCAGCAGACTCGGCACAGATACGCAGTATTTT
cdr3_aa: CASRLGTDTQYF

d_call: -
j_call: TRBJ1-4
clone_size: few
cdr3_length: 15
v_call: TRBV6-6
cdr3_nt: TGTGCCAGCAACCCCGGGTCCCTGGGTAATGAAAAACTGTTTTTT
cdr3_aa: CASNPGSLGNEKLFF

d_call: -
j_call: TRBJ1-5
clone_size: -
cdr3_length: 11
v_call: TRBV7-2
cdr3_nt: TGTGCCAGCAGCTTAGGGTCGGGCCAGCATTTT
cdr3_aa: CASSLGSGQHF

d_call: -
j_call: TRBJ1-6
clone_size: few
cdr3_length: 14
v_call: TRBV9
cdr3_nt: TGTGCCAGCAGCGCGAAAGGGGAGTTTTCACCCCTCCACTTT
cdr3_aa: CASSAKGEFSPLHF

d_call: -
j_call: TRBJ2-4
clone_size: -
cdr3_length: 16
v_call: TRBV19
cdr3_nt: TGTGCCAGTAGTAGAGGGACGGTACTAGCCAAAAACATTCAGTACTTC
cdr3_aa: CASSRGTVLAKNIQYF

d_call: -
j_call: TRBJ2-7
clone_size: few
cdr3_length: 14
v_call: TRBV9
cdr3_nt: TGTGCCAGCAGCGCTCAATCCCGGAATGGCGAGCAGTACTTC
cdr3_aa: CASSAQSRNGEQYF

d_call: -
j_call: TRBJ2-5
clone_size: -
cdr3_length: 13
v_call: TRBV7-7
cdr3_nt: TGTGCTAGCAGCTTAGGACATCAAGAGACCCAGTACTTC
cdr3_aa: CASSLGHQETQYF

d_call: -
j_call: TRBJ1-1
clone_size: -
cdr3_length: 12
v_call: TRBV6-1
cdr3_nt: TGTGCCAGCGGGGGCCTTCGAACTGAAGCTTTCTTT
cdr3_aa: CASGGLRTEAFF

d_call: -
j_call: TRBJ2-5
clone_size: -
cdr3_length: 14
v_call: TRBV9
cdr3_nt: TGTGCCAGCAGCGTAGCCATAGGGCAAGAGACCCAGTACTTC
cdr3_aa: CASSVAIGQETQYF

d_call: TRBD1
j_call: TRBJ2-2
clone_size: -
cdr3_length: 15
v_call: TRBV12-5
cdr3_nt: TGTGCTAGTGGTTCCCCGGGACAGGGCTCCGGGGAGCTGTTTTTT
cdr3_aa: CASGSPGQGSGELFF

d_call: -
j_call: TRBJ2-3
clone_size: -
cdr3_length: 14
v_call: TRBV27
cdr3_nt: TGTGCCAGCAGTTCATATGCTAGCACAGATACGCAGTATTTT
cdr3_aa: CASSSYASTDTQYF

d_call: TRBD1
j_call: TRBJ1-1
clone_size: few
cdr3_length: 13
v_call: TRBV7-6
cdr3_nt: TGTGCCAGCAGCTTAGACAGGGGATCTGAAGCTTTCTTT
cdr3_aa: CASSLDRGSEAFF

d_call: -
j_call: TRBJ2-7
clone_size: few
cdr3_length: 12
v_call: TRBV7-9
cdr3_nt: TGTGCCAGCAGCCGGGCCTCCTACGAGCAGTACTTC
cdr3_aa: CASSRASYEQYF

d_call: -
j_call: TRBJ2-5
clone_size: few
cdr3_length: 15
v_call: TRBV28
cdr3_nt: TGTGCCAGCACCCTCCGGGGGGCGGGGAAAGAGACCCAGTACTTC
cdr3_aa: CASTLRGAGKETQYF

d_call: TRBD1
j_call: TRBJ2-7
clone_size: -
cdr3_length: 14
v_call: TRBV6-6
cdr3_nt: TGTGCCAGCAGTCCCGGACAGGGGAGTGGAGAGCAGTACTTC
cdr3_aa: CASSPGQGSGEQYF